The 8 T cell receptor beta chains presented below share a single source sample, sequenced in a study of T cells after yellow fever vaccination. TCRdb redid the calling of the 5' RACE reads with MiXCR, one entry per CDR3 protein. The data show more than 300,000 distinct CDR3 sequences, roughly 10% seen once. The sample here was CD4+ T cells sorted from PBMCs, taken 45 days after the yellow fever booster vaccination. These receptors were taken from a man younger than 30 who received the YFV17D yellow fever vaccine.

V usage is TRBV12-3 or TRBV12-4 and J usage is TRBJ1-1, with 9 bases fitting TRBD1. The CDR3 totals 13 residues. Losses at the gene ends were 6 bases for V and 6 bases for J; bases not matched to a gene: 5. CDR3 amino acids: CASSARQGAEAFF. CDR3 sequence (DNA): TGTGCCAGCAGCGCCCGACAGGGGGCTGAAGCTTTCTTT.

The V call is TRBV11-1, the J call TRBJ2-7; a possible D gene is TRBD2 (5 bases). Germline CDR1 reads SGHAT; CDR2 reads FQDESV (reference sequence). The CDR3 consists of 13 residues. The V and J ends lost 3 bases and 6 bases respectively, with 12 bases between them. CDR3 amino acids: CASSFPEGGEQYV. CDR3 nucleotides: TGTGCCAGCAGCTTCCCAGAAGGAGGCGAGCAGTACGTC.

This chain uses TRBV20-1 with TRBJ2-3, with D perhaps matching TRBD2 (7 bases). Per germline, CDR1 DFQATT and CDR2 SNEGSKA (reference sequence). The CDR3 has 15 amino acids. V lost 0 bases and J 0 bases, leaving 10 bases between the germline ends. The CDR3 nucleotides are TGCAGTGCTAGAGATGCGGGGGCCAGCACAGATACGCAGTATTTT. Translation gives CSARDAGASTDTQYF.

The chain carries TRBV3-1 and TRBJ2-1; TRBD2 matches at 9 bases. V dropped 4 bases and J dropped 11; count of bases not matched to a gene: 21. CDR1 LGHDT and CDR2 YNNKEL come from the germline V gene (reference sequence). CDR3 length equals 18 residues. The CDR3 DNA sequence: TGTGCCAGCAGCCCAACATTCGGGTCGGGTAGCGGGGGTCGGAAGCAGTTCTTC. This gives the protein CASSPTFGSGSGGRKQFF.

In this sample, this clonotype turned up a few times. This chain links TRBV5-1 with TRBJ2-7; 8 bases are shared with TRBD2. V was pared by 0 bases and J by 1 base, with 9 bases of the junction left unmatched. Germline assignment: CDR1 SGHRS and CDR2 YFSETQ. The CDR3 consists of 17 residues. This CDR3 reads CASSLATGAGVSYEQYF. DNA of the CDR3: TGCGCCAGCAGCTTGGCGACCGGAGCGGGGGTGTCCTACGAGCAGTACTTC.

This clonotype was seen repeatedly, ten times or more. The chain has TRBV7-2 and TRBJ2-5; the D gene is possibly TRBD1 (6 bases). V shed 4 bases and J shed 4 bases, with 10 bases lying between them. This CDR3 has 13 residues. CDR1 SGHTA and CDR2 FQGNSA come from the germline V gene. This CDR3 reads CASSSGDGETQYF. DNA of the CDR3: TGTGCCAGCAGCTCAGGGGACGGAGAGACCCAGTACTTC. Supplemented by reference TRBV7-2 and TRBJ2-5, the full variable domain reads GAGVSQSPSNKVTEKGKDVELRCDPISGHTALYWYRQSLGQGLEFLIYFQGNSAPDKSGLPSDRFSAERTGGSVSTLTIQRTQQEDSAVYLCASSSGDGETQYFGPGTRLLVL.

This clonotype appeared many times. The genes are TRBV27 and TRBJ2-1; the match to TRBD2 covers 8 bases. J was trimmed by 2 bases and V by 3 bases; bases with no gene match: 6. Germline assignment: CDR1 MNHEY and CDR2 SMNVEV (reference sequence). This CDR3 is built from 16 residues. Here the CDR3 DNA reads TGTGCCAGCAGTTTCCAAGCGGGAGTGACCTACAATGAGCAGTTCTTC. Protein: CASSFQAGVTYNEQFF.

This clonotype was observed a handful of times. The rearrangement joins TRBV20-1 to TRBJ2-1, with D possibly matching TRBD1 (7 bases). This CDR3 has 16 amino acids. In germline, CDR1 is DFQATT, CDR2 SNEGSKA (reference sequence). Trimming stripped 6 bases from V and 7 bases from J, with 25 bases between. CDR3 loop: CSAQREEGAVWNEQFF. Here the CDR3 DNA reads TGCAGTGCCCAAAGGGAGGAGGGGGCCGTCTGGAATGAGCAGTTCTTC.